The clone carrying this T cell receptor beta chain has a handful of counts. The antigen is not known. This entry comes from a study of CD8+CD57+ T cells in acquired aplastic anemia. At the level of the study: Mean yield of DNA from sorted CD4+ and CD8+ cells was approximately 3 ug. An average of approximately 11 million reads for CD4+ cells was obtained from healthy donors. General study results and limits: Overlapping CD8+ CDR3 repertoires of patients and controls contained approximately 29 shared sequences. Patients were compared with controls for CD8+ Simpson's diversity, and no significant difference emerged.

J gave up 5 bases and V 7 bases, and 6 bases lay outside the gene matches. The germline V gene has CDR1 MNHNS and CDR2 SASEGT. This CDR3 comprises 13 residues. Profiling of TCR beta VDJ combinations and CDR3 sequences used genomic DNA as template. One entry per CDR3 protein results from TCRdb running MiXCR on the reads. This table holds about 130,000 distinct CDR3 sequences, around 50% found once. The genes are TRBV6-1 and TRBJ2-7; TRBD1 matches 9 bases. Sequenced input: sorted CD4+, CD8+, or CD8+CD57+ T cells (not recorded which) from PBMCs. The TCR sequence derives from a human donor in good health, serving as a control. CDR3 protein: CASTGTGIHEQYF. CDR3 bases: TGTGCCAGCACCGGGACAGGGATCCACGAGCAGTACTTC.